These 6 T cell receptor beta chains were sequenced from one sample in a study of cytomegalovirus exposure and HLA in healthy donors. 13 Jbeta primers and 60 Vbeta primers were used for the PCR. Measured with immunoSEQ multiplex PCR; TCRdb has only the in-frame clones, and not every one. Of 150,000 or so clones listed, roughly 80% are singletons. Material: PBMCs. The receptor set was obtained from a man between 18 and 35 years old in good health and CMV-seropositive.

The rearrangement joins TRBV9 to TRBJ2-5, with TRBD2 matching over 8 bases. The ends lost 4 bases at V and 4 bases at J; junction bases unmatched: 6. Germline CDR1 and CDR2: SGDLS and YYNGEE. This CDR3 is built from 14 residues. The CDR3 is CASSPGLDGETQYF. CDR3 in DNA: TGTGCCAGCAGCCCGGGACTAGATGGAGAGACCCAGTACTTC.

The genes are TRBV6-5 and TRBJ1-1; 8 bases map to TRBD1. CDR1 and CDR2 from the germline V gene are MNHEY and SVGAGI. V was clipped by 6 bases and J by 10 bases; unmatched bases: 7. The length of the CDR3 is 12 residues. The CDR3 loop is CASRSDRGGAFF. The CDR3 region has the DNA TGTGCCAGCAGGAGCGACAGGGGAGGAGCTTTCTTT.

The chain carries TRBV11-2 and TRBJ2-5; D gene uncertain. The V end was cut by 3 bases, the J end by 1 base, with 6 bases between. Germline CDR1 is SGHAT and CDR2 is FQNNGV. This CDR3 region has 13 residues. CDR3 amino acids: CASSLGSQETQYF. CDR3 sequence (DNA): TGTGCCAGCAGCTTGGGCAGCCAAGAGACCCAGTACTTC.

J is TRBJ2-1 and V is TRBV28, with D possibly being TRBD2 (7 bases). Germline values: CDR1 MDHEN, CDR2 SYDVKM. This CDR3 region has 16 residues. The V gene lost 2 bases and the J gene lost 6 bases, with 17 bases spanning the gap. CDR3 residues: CASSLGGASGTNEQFF. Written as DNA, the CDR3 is TGTGCCAGCAGTTTAGGGGGGGCGTCGGGTACCAATGAGCAGTTCTTC.

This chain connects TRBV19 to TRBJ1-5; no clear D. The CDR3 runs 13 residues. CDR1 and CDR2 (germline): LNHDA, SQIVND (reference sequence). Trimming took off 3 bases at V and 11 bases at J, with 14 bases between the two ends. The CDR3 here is CASSIPGIRAQHF. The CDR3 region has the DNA TGTGCCAGTAGTATTCCCGGGATTCGGGCCCAGCATTTT.

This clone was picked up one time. CDR3 sequence: CASSGLGTGEQNTGELFF. The CDR3 region has the DNA TGTGCCAGCAGTGGACTAGGGACAGGGGAACAGAACACCGGGGAGCTGTTTTTT. V gene TRBV2 combines with J gene TRBJ2-2; 10 nucleotides agree with TRBD1. Per germline, CDR1 SNHLY and CDR2 FYNNEI. The CDR3 spans 18 residues. V gave up 4 bases and J gave up 1 base; unmatched junction bases: 9.